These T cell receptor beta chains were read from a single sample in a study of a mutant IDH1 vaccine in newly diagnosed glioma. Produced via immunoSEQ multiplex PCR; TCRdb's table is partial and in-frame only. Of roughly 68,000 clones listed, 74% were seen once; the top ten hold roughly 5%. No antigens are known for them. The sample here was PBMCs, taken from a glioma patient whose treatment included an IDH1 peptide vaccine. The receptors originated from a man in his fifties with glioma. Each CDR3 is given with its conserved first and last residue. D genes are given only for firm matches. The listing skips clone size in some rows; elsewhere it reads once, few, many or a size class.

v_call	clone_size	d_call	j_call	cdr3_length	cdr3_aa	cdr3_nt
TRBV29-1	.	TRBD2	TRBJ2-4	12	CSVNSGTTSQYF	TGCAGCGTTAACAGCGGGACCACCTCCCAGTACTTC
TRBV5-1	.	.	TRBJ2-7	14	CASSPALPAGEQYF	TGCGCCAGCAGCCCGGCCCTGCCGGCTGGCGAGCAGTACTTC
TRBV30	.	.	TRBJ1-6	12	CAWSVGNSPLHF	TGTGCCTGGAGTGTGGGTAATTCACCCCTCCACTTT
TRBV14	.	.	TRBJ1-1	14	CASSQETGLGEAFF	TGTGCCAGCAGCCAAGAGACCGGGCTTGGTGAAGCTTTCTTT
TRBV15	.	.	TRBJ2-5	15	CATSRDLGGGETQYF	TGTGCCACCAGCAGAGATCTTGGAGGGGGGGAGACCCAGTACTTC
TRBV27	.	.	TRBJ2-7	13	CASSLQTGYEQYF	TGTGCCAGCAGTCTCCAGACAGGCTACGAGCAGTACTTC
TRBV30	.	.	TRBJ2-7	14	CAWSVEGLGYEQYF	TGTGCCTGGAGTGTAGAGGGGCTAGGGTACGAGCAGTACTTC
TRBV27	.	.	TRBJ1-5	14	CASTTTGSWQPQHF	TGTGCCAGCACTACAACAGGGTCCTGGCAGCCCCAGCATTTT
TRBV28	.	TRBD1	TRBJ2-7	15	CASSLPGQGAYEQYF	TGTGCCAGCAGTTTACCTGGACAGGGAGCCTACGAGCAGTACTTC
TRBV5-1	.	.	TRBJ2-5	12	CASSSAGETQYF	TGCGCCAGCAGCTCCGCCGGGGAGACCCAGTACTTC
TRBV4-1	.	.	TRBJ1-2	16	CASSQGLGRANYGYTF	TGCGCCAGCAGCCAAGGATTAGGCCGAGCTAACTATGGCTACACCTTC
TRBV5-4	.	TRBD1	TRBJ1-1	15	CASSSRTGGDTEAFF	TGTGCCAGCAGCAGTAGGACAGGGGGAGACACTGAAGCTTTCTTT
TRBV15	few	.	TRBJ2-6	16	CATSWGEISGANVLTF	TGTGCCACCAGCTGGGGGGAGATCTCTGGGGCCAACGTCCTGACTTTC
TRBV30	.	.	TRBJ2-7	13	CAWSVLWGYEQYF	TGTGCCTGGAGTGTACTATGGGGCTACGAGCAGTACTTC
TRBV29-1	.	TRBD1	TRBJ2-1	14	CSGDPGQGYNEQFF	TGCAGCGGGGACCCGGGACAGGGCTACAATGAGCAGTTCTTC
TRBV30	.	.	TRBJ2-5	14	CAWNSLGREETQYF	TGTGCCTGGAATTCCCTGGGGCGAGAGGAGACCCAGTACTTC
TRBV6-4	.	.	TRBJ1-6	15	CASSDSPGRGSPLHF	TGTGCCAGCAGTGACTCGCCGGGAAGGGGTTCACCCCTCCACTTT
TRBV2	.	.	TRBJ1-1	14	CASRTRHQNTEAFF	TGTGCCAGCAGGACCAGACACCAGAACACTGAAGCTTTCTTT
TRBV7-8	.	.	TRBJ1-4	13	CASSLALNEKLFF	TGTGCCAGCAGCTTAGCGCTAAATGAAAAACTGTTTTTT
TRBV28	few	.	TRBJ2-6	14	CASSSTAGANVLTF	TGTGCCAGCAGCTCGACGGCTGGGGCCAACGTCCTGACTTTC
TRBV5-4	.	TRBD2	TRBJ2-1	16	CASSAPLAGGLNEQFF	TGTGCCAGCAGCGCCCCACTAGCGGGGGGTTTGAATGAGCAGTTCTTC
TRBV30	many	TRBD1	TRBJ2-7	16	CAWTPSGTASSYEQYF	TGTGCCTGGACCCCCTCGGGGACAGCGAGCTCCTACGAGCAGTACTTC